These T cell receptor beta chains were read from a single sample in a study of blood T cell repertoires in COVID-19. Produced via immunoSEQ multiplex PCR; TCRdb's table is partial and in-frame only. This repertoire shows a few hundred thousand clones, around 83% found once; its top ten account for roughly 10%. Sequencing was performed on peripheral blood. The receptor set was obtained from a woman in her forties or fifties with COVID-19, enrolled during active disease. CDR3s include the opening cysteine and the closing phenylalanine or tryptophan. Fields, in order: J gene, clone size, V gene, D gene, CDR3 DNA, CDR3 protein. A D gene is named only where the DNA matches it firmly. Clone size, where shown, is once, few, many, or a class for clones that have expanded.

>TRBJ1-6|-|TRBV7-2|-
TGTGCCAGCAGCTTAGACGCGGGATCGGATTCACCCCTCCACTTT
CASSLDAGSDSPLHF
>TRBJ2-5|-|TRBV30|-
TGTGCCTGGAGTGTAGGACTTCTCCAAGAGACCCAGTACTTC
CAWSVGLLQETQYF
>TRBJ2-3|-|TRBV5-6|-
TGTGCCAGCAGCTTGGAAGGGGGAACAGATACGCAGTATTTT
CASSLEGGTDTQYF
>TRBJ1-6|-|TRBV6-1|TRBD1
TGTGCCAGCAGTGAACAACAGGGGAGTTCACCCCTCCACTTT
CASSEQQGSSPLHF
>TRBJ1-6|-|TRBV7-2|TRBD1
TGTGCCAGCAGCTTGTCAGGGGGGTATAATTCACCCCTCCACTTT
CASSLSGGYNSPLHF
>TRBJ2-3|-|TRBV19|TRBD2
TGTGCCAGTAGTATGCTAGCGGGGGGCACAGATACGCAGTATTTT
CASSMLAGGTDTQYF
>TRBJ1-1|-|TRBV18|TRBD1
TGTGCCAGCTCACCACTCGACAGGGGAGGGGTGCACACTGAAGCTTTCTTT
CASSPLDRGGVHTEAFF
>TRBJ2-4|-|TRBV14|TRBD1
TGTGCCAGCAGTCGACAGGGGGGAGCCAAAAACATTCAGTACTTC
CASSRQGGAKNIQYF
>TRBJ2-3|once|TRBV7-2|-
TGTGCCAGCAGCTTAGCGCGGGGTAGCACAGATACGCAGTATTTT
CASSLARGSTDTQYF
>TRBJ1-6|once|TRBV19|-
TGTGCCAGTAGTACGCGAAGACGGGGTGATAATTCACCCCTCCACTTT
CASSTRRRGDNSPLHF
>TRBJ2-7|-|TRBV5-3|TRBD1
TGTGCCAGAAGCTTTCCGGGACAGACTGACTACGAGCAGTACTTC
CARSFPGQTDYEQYF
>TRBJ2-2|few|TRBV11-3|TRBD1
TGTGCCAGCAGCTTAGTGAGGGGACAGGCCGGGGAGCTGTTTTTT
CASSLVRGQAGELFF
>TRBJ2-7|-|TRBV2|-
TGTGCCAGCGGGAGTGGGGGGGCCCCCTACGAGCAGTACTTC
CASGSGGAPYEQYF
>TRBJ1-5|-|TRBV27|-
TGTGCCAGCAGAAGGCAGGGGAATCAGCCCCAGCATTTT
CASRRQGNQPQHF
>TRBJ2-3|-|TRBV11-3|-
TGTGCCAGCAGCGAAGGGGGGGGGACAGATACGCAGTATTTT
CASSEGGGTDTQYF
>TRBJ1-1|-|TRBV19|TRBD1
TGTGCCAGTTCGGACAGGGGGCGGGGTAACACTGAAGCTTTCTTT
CASSDRGRGNTEAFF
>TRBJ1-4|-|TRBV14|-
TGTGCCAGCAGCCGGACGATGAGGGATGAAAAACTGTTTTTT
CASSRTMRDEKLFF
>TRBJ2-7|-|TRBV15|-
TGTGCCACCAGCAGACTCACAGGCGAGCAGTACTTC
CATSRLTGEQYF
>TRBJ1-2|-|TRBV24-1|-
TGTGCCGCGCCCACGGGGCAGGGGATAAATGGCTACACCTTC
CAAPTGQGINGYTF
>TRBJ2-7|-|TRBV4-3|-
TGCGCCAGCAGCCAAGATAGAGGGTGGGACGAGCAGTACTTC
CASSQDRGWDEQYF
>TRBJ2-2|-|TRBV5-1|-
TGCGCCAGCAGCTTGGCCACAGGGATTTCTGGGGAGCTGTTTTTT
CASSLATGISGELFF
>TRBJ1-2|once|TRBV5-1|-
TGCGCCAGCAGCTTAGAGGGCAACTATGGCTACACCTTC
CASSLEGNYGYTF
>TRBJ2-3|-|TRBV9|-
TGTGCCAGCAGCTTGACTTCTAGGGGCGGTGGTAGAGATACGCAGTATTTT
CASSLTSRGGGRDTQYF
>TRBJ1-6|-|TRBV10-3|-
TGTGCCATCAGCCTAAGGAGTGATAATTCACCCCTCCACTTT
CAISLRSDNSPLHF
>TRBJ2-6|-|TRBV11-3|-
TGTGCCAGCAGCTTCTTCACAGGGTCTGGGGCCAACGTCCTGACTTTC
CASSFFTGSGANVLTF
>TRBJ1-1|-|TRBV5-4|-
TGTGCCAGCAGTTCTACGGGCCTCGGGAGATCTGAAGCTTTCTTT
CASSSTGLGRSEAFF
>TRBJ2-5|-|TRBV4-1|-
TGCGCCAGCAGCCAGTCTCTACCCGAAGAGACCCAGTACTTC
CASSQSLPEETQYF
>TRBJ1-1|-|TRBV12-3/TRBV12-4|-
TGTGCCAGCAGTGAACGAAGGGGGACGGAGGCTTTCTTT
CASSERRGTEAFF
>TRBJ2-2|once|TRBV9|-
TGTGCCAGCAGCGCGACTTCACCCGGGGAGCTGTTTTTT
CASSATSPGELFF
>TRBJ2-2|-|TRBV6-6|TRBD2
TGTGCCAGCAGCGCGGGGGGGGAAACCGGGGAGCTGTTTTTT
CASSAGGETGELFF
>TRBJ2-2|-|TRBV13|TRBD1
TGTGCCAGCAGCTTAGAAACAGGGGGCACCGGGGAGCTGTTTTTT
CASSLETGGTGELFF
>TRBJ2-3|-|TRBV7-9|-
TGTGCCAGCAGCGCCGAAGGGGGGGTTGGCACAGATACGCAGTATTTT
CASSAEGGVGTDTQYF
>TRBJ2-7|-|TRBV7-2|-
TGTGCCAGCAGTCTTCGCCAGACAGGCTACGAGCAGTACTTC
CASSLRQTGYEQYF
>TRBJ2-7|-|TRBV5-1|-
TGCGCCAGCAGCTTGGCGGGACAAACCGGGACGGGGCAGTACTTC
CASSLAGQTGTGQYF
>TRBJ2-5|-|TRBV29-1|-
TGCAGCGTTGAAGTCCGGGGGGCACTCCAAGAGACCCAGTACTTC
CSVEVRGALQETQYF